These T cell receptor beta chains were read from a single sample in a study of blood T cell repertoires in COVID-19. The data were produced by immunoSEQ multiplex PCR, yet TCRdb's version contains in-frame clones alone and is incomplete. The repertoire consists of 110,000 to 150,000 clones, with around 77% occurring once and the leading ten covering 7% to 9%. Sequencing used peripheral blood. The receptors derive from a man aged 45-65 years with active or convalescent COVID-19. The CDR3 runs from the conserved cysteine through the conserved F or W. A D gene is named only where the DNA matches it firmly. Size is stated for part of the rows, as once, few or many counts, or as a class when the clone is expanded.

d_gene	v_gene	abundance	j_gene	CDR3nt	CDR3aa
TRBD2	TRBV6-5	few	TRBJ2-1	TGTGCCAGCAGTTACGGGACTAGCGGGAGGCTCGGTGAGCAGTTCTTC	CASSYGTSGRLGEQFF
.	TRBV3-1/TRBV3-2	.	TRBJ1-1	TGTGCCAGCAGCCAAGTCACAGGAGTGTACACTGAAGCTTTCTTT	CASSQVTGVYTEAFF
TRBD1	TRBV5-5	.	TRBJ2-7	TGTGCCAGCAGCTTCAGAGGGGACAGAGCCTACGAGCAGTACTTC	CASSFRGDRAYEQYF
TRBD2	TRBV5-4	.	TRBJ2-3	TGTGCCAGCAGCTTGAGCGGGAGGGAGGGAGATACGCAGTATTTT	CASSLSGREGDTQYF
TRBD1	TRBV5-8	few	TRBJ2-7	TGTGCCAGCAGCTTGTCGGGACAGGGTACCTACGAGCAGTACTTC	CASSLSGQGTYEQYF
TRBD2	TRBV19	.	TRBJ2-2	TGTGCCAGTATATCCGTGCGGGAGGGGGACACCGGGGAGCTGTTTTTT	CASISVREGDTGELFF
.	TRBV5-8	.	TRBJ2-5	TGTGCCAGCAGCCTAAGGGCGGGGGAGACCCAGTACTTC	CASSLRAGETQYF
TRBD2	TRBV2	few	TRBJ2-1	TGTGCCTCTGGGACTAGCGGGAACCGAGGCTCCTACAATGAGCAGTTCTTC	CASGTSGNRGSYNEQFF
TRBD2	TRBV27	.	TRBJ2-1	TGTGCCAGCAGTTACTACAGCGGGAGAGTTGACAATGAGCAGTTCTTC	CASSYYSGRVDNEQFF
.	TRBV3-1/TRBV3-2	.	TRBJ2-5	TGTGCCAGCAGCCAACATGAGCGCCTCGGGGAGACCCAGTACTTC	CASSQHERLGETQYF
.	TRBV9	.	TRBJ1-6	TGTGCCAGCAGCGTTGAGGGGGGGCGGTCACCCCTCCACTTT	CASSVEGGRSPLHF
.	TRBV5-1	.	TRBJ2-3	TGCGCCAGCAGCTTTGGACAGTTGACAGATACGCAGTATTTT	CASSFGQLTDTQYF
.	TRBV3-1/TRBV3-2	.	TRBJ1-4	TGTGCCAGCAGCCAGGCTAGGGGGGGTGAAAAACTGTTTTTT	CASSQARGGEKLFF
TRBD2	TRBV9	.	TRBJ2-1	TGTGCCAGCAGCCCAAGCCCCCTAGGAAGCGGGAGGGCACGGGAGCAGTTCTTC	CASSPSPLGSGRAREQFF
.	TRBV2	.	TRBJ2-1	TGTGCCAGCAGTGGAGGAGGGAATGAGCAGTTCTTC	CASSGGGNEQFF
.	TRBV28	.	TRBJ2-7	TGTGCCAGCCGTACCCCAGCCGGGGATCTAGGCGAGCAGTACTTC	CASRTPAGDLGEQYF
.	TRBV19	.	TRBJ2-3	TGTGCCAGTAGTATAGATTTTTCAGCGCCAGATACGCAGTATTTT	CASSIDFSAPDTQYF
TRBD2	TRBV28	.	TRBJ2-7	TGTGCCAGCAGCGCCTCTCTAGCGGGAGGTCCCTACGAGCAGTACTTC	CASSASLAGGPYEQYF
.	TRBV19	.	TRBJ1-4	TGTGCCAGTAACCGGGGAATAAATGAAAAACTGTTTTTT	CASNRGINEKLFF
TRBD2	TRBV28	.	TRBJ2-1	TGTGCCAGCAGTTTTTCCCCCGGGAGGGCCCCCAATGAGCAGTTCTTC	CASSFSPGRAPNEQFF
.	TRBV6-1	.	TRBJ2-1	TGTGCCAGCAGTGAATCGCAGATTAATGAGCAGTTCTTC	CASSESQINEQFF
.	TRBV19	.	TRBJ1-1	TGTGCCAGTAGTCCGAGCGTAAGGACTGAAGCTTTCTTT	CASSPSVRTEAFF
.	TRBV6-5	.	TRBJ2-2	TGTGCCAGCAGTTTCAGGGCCGCGAACACCGGGGAGCTGTTTTTT	CASSFRAANTGELFF
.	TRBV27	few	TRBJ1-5	TGTGCCAGCAGTTTATCGCCGGTTGGTCAGCCCCAGCATTTT	CASSLSPVGQPQHF
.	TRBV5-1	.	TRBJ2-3	TGCGCCAGCAGCTTGTCCACGGGAAGGCCAGATACGCAGTATTTT	CASSLSTGRPDTQYF
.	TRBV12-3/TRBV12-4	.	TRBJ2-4	TGTGCCAGCAGTTTTGAGGGTCGAATTCAGTACTTC	CASSFEGRIQYF
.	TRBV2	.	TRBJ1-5	TGTGCCAGCAGTGAAGCTTCCCCCATTCAGCCCCAGCATTTT	CASSEASPIQPQHF
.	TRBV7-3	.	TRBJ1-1	TGTGCCAGCAGCCCGTGGCGGGGCACTGAAGCTTTCTTT	CASSPWRGTEAFF
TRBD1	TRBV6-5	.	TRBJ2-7	TGTGCCAGCACCGTTTACAGGGGGCCCGGAGAGCAGTACTTC	CASTVYRGPGEQYF
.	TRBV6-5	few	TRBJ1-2	TGTGCCAGCACGAACAGGGAGCCCTATGGCTACACCTTC	CASTNREPYGYTF
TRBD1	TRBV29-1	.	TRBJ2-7	TGCAGCGTAGTTCGACAGGGGGGGTACGAGCAGTACTTC	CSVVRQGGYEQYF
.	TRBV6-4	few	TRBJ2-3	TGTGCCAGTTCCGGACAGCTCAACACAGATACGCAGTATTTT	CASSGQLNTDTQYF
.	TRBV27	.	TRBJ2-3	TGTGCCAGCAGGTCGGGACACACAAGCACAGATACGCAGTATTTT	CASRSGHTSTDTQYF
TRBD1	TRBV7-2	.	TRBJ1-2	TGTGCCAGCAGCCGCGGGACAGGGGGTAGGGGCTACACCTTC	CASSRGTGGRGYTF
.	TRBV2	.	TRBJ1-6	TGTGCCAGCAGTCGCGATTTCTCCTATAATTCACCCCTCCACTTT	CASSRDFSYNSPLHF
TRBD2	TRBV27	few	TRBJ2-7	TGTGCCAGCAGTTTATCGAGGGATCTAGCGGGAGGTCCCTACGAGCAGTACTTC	CASSLSRDLAGGPYEQYF
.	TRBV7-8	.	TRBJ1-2	TGTGCCAGCAGCCATACGACAGTTAACTATGGCTACACCTTC	CASSHTTVNYGYTF
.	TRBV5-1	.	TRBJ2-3	TGCGCCAGCAGCCGCGAGGGAACAGATACGCAGTATTTT	CASSREGTDTQYF
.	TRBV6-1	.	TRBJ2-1	TGTGCCAGCAGTGATAGTCCAGGGGCCTACAATGAGCAGTTCTTC	CASSDSPGAYNEQFF
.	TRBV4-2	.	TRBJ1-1	TGTGCCAGCAGCCAAGTCGTCGGGGGAACTGAAGCTTTCTTT	CASSQVVGGTEAFF
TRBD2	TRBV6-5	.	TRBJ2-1	TGTGCCACGGGACTAGCGGGAAACAATGAGCAGTTCTTC	CATGLAGNNEQFF
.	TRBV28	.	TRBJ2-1	TGTGCCAGCAGTTTCCCCCAGGGCACCTACAATGAGCAGTTCTTC	CASSFPQGTYNEQFF